This T cell receptor (beta chain) was retrieved from a study of blood T cell repertoires in COVID-19. Original handling: Quantification of nucleated cells was approximated via reference gene primer amplification. The data were produced by immunoSEQ multiplex PCR, yet TCRdb's version contains in-frame clones alone and is incomplete. Clone size and the V and J calls come from that table; the DNA yielded D and trimming. The sample records 200,000 or so clones, 80% to 90% being singletons. V was cut by 2 bases and J by 4 bases, with 12 bases left in between. This CDR3 is 14 amino acids long. Germline CDR1 and CDR2: GTSNPN and SVGIG (reference sequence).

This chain connects TRBV30 to TRBJ1-5, with D perhaps TRBD1 (6 bases). The receptor comes from an elderly man with acute or convalescent COVID-19. The sequencing input was peripheral blood. CDR3 sequence reads: CAWSSRGNNQPQHF. The CDR3 region has the DNA TGTGCCTGGAGTAGTAGGGGGAATAATCAGCCCCAGCATTTT.